The T cell receptor (beta chain) described here comes from a study of blood T cell repertoires in COVID-19. Study at large: Samples representing acute and convalescent COVID-19 were sourced from the United States, Italy and Spain. PBMCs, B-cell-depleted T cells, or T cells provided the cDNA or gDNA that made up the material.

Original methodology: Estimated nucleated cell counts came from reference gene primer amplification. Only in-frame clones appear in the TCRdb table, and some are missing; sequencing was by immunoSEQ multiplex PCR. V and J calls and clone size are as listed in that table; D and trimming were resolved from the DNA. There are 80,000 or so clones in the sample; roughly 80% occur only once, and 18% lies in the top ten. Germline V CDR1 and CDR2: SQVTM, ANQGSEA. Trimming removed 4 bases at V and 6 bases at J, with 12 bases between. CDR3 length: 12 amino acids. This sequence was found in a woman in her sixties or seventies with acute or convalescent COVID-19. The source material was peripheral blood. J is TRBJ1-2 and V is TRBV29-1; D possibly corresponds to TRBD1 (6 bases). The CDR3 DNA follows: TGCAGCGTTGTCCAGGGGTTCGATGGCTACACCTTC. Protein: CSVVQGFDGYTF.